Below are 26 T cell receptor beta chains sequenced from a single sample in a study of blood T cell repertoires in COVID-19. The repertoire was sequenced with immunoSEQ multiplex PCR; TCRdb's copy has only in-frame clones and lacks some. This table has under 250,000 clones, 86% appearing once. Sequences were obtained from peripheral blood. The source is a man older than 75 with acute or convalescent COVID-19.

This chain connects TRBV29-1 to TRBJ1-6, with TRBD1 matching over 10 bases. V gave up 6 bases and J gave up 9 bases; unmatched junction bases: 8. Germline values: CDR1 SQVTM, CDR2 ANQGSEA. This CDR3 contains 14 residues. The CDR3 region is CSVQGQGVGSPLHF. In DNA form, the CDR3 reads TGCAGCGTCCAAGGACAGGGGGTGGGTTCACCCCTCCACTTT.

The rearrangement uses TRBV28 and TRBJ1-5, with a tentative D call TRBD1 (6 bases). V was clipped by 5 bases and J by 4 bases, with 18 bases between them. This CDR3 has 16 amino acids. The V gene's germline CDR1 is MDHEN and CDR2 SYDVKM. CDR3 protein: CASSDGGAQINQPQHF. The CDR3 DNA is TGTGCCAGCAGTGACGGGGGGGCGCAGATTAATCAGCCCCAGCATTTT.

This sequence joins TRBV28 and TRBJ2-3, with D maybe TRBD2 (5 bases). The CDR3 spans 13 residues. Germline values: CDR1 MDHEN, CDR2 SYDVKM. Trimming removed 7 bases at V and 0 bases at J, with 8 bases between. CDR3 residues: CASMGGSTDTQYF. The CDR3 DNA follows: TGTGCCAGCATGGGCGGGAGCACAGATACGCAGTATTTT.

The rearrangement uses TRBV5-1 and TRBJ2-3; TRBD1 matches at 7 bases. The V gene end was trimmed by 7 bases and the J gene end by 4 bases; junction bases not matched to a gene: 12. This CDR3 contains 15 residues. Looked up from germline, CDR1 is SGHRS and CDR2 is YFSETQ. The DNA of the CDR3 is TGCGCCAGCTCCCAACGGGGACAGAATTCAGATACGCAGTATTTT. Translated, it gives CASSQRGQNSDTQYF.

The chain couples TRBV9 to TRBJ2-7; TRBD1 matches at 12 bases. The CDR3 has 16 amino acids. V shed 3 bases, J shed 6 bases, and the junction held 10 bases outside the gene matches. Per the germline V gene, CDR1 is SGDLS and CDR2 is YYNGEE. CDR3 in DNA: TGTGCCAGCAGCGCCGGGACAGGGGGCGTCATCGGCGAGCAGTACTTC. This encodes CASSAGTGGVIGEQYF.

The rearrangement links TRBV5-6 to TRBJ1-5, with 7 bases fitting TRBD1. The germline gives CDR1 SGHDT, CDR2 YYEEEE. The CDR3 extends over 14 amino acids. The J segment lost 0 bases and the V segment lost 4 bases, leaving 1 base of the junction unmatched. The CDR3 protein is CASSNRGSNQPQHF. The CDR3 DNA is TGTGCCAGCAGCAACAGGGGTAGCAATCAGCCCCAGCATTTT.

The chain has TRBV13 and TRBJ2-5; D unresolved. The germline CDR1 and CDR2 sequences are PRHDT and FYEKMQ (reference sequence). V lost 6 bases to trimming and J lost 4 bases, with 12 bases between them. The CDR3 spans 13 residues. CDR3 in amino acids: CASRYGSGETQYF. In DNA form, the CDR3 reads TGTGCCAGCAGGTACGGTAGTGGAGAGACCCAGTACTTC.

The rearrangement links TRBV27 to TRBJ1-5; tentatively, D is TRBD1 (5 bases). The V gene lost 2 bases and the J gene lost 2 bases, with 10 bases spanning the gap. The CDR3 extends over 15 amino acids. In germline, CDR1 is MNHEY, CDR2 SMNVEV (reference sequence). The chain's CDR3 is CASSLGGIRNQPQHF. The CDR3 coding sequence is TGTGCCAGCAGTTTAGGGGGGATACGCAATCAGCCCCAGCATTTT.

The chain links TRBV19 to TRBJ2-1, with D possibly being TRBD1 (5 bases). The V gene's germline CDR1 is LNHDA and CDR2 SQIVND (reference sequence). This CDR3 has 14 amino acids. Trimming removed 7 bases from V and 5 bases from J, with 15 bases in between. CDR3 nucleotides: TGTGCCAGTACCCTACGAAGGGGCCACAATGAGCAGTTCTTC. Protein sequence: CASTLRRGHNEQFF.

CDR3 bases: TGTGCCAGCAGTTTAGAGTACAGGGTTAACTATGGCTACACCTTC. Protein sequence: CASSLEYRVNYGYTF. The chain is built from TRBV28 and TRBJ1-2, with a tentative D call TRBD1 (6 bases). V was trimmed by 2 bases and J by 1 base, leaving 11 bases between them. The CDR3 is 15 amino acids. Germline values: CDR1 MDHEN, CDR2 SYDVKM.

The chain links TRBV3-1 (or the pseudogene TRBV3-2) to TRBJ2-1, with 12 nucleotides matching TRBD2. The CDR3 has 18 residues. Germline CDR1 reads LGHDT; CDR2 reads YNNKEL (reference sequence). The junction had 9 bases not matched to a gene; V was cut back by 0 bases and J by 6 bases. For the CDR3, the DNA is TGTGCCAGCAGCCAAGAGGGACTCCTAGCGGGAGGGCCCAATGAGCAGTTCTTC. Translation gives CASSQEGLLAGGPNEQFF.

The count of this clone is one. V and J are TRBV6-5 and TRBJ2-3; 9 bases are shared with TRBD2. The CDR3 contains 15 residues. After removal of 0 bases from V and 4 bases from J, the junction contained 2 bases not matched to a gene. Germline assignment: CDR1 MNHEY and CDR2 SVGAGI. This CDR3 reads CASSYSGLAPDTQYF. In DNA form, the CDR3 reads TGTGCCAGCAGTTACTCGGGACTAGCACCAGATACGCAGTATTTT.

V gene TRBV7-2 combines with J gene TRBJ2-1, with D possibly matching TRBD1 (7 bases). The germline V gene encodes CDR1 SGHTA and CDR2 FQGNSA. V lost 5 bases and J lost 10, with 12 bases in between. The length of the CDR3 is 12 residues. DNA of the CDR3: TGTGCCAGCAGCAGACAGGGAGGCGAGCAGTTCTTC. The encoded protein is CASSRQGGEQFF.

This sequence joins TRBV5-1 and TRBJ1-1; D ambiguous. The CDR3 is 14 amino acids. V was cut by 0 bases and J by 1 base, with 7 bases left in between. Germline V gene lookup returns CDR1 SGHRS and CDR2 YFSETQ. The CDR3 reads CASSLVGQNTEAFF. CDR3 nucleotide sequence: TGCGCCAGCAGCTTGGTCGGTCAGAACACTGAAGCTTTCTTT.

This rearrangement joins TRBV3-1 (or the pseudogene TRBV3-2) to TRBJ1-6, with TRBD1 identical over 7 bases. V shed 6 bases, J shed 4 bases, and the junction held 6 bases outside the gene matches. CDR1 and CDR2 from the germline V gene are LGHDT and YNNKEL (reference sequence). This CDR3 is built from 15 residues. Here the CDR3 DNA reads TGTGCCAGCAGAGAGAACAGGGGTTATAATTCACCCCTCCACTTT. Its translation: CASRENRGYNSPLHF.

The chain employs TRBV28 and TRBJ2-7; D is ambiguous. The V gene's germline CDR1 is MDHEN and CDR2 SYDVKM. The CDR3 spans 12 residues. The V end lost 7 bases, the J end lost 6 bases, and 13 bases lay between the germline ends. The CDR3 sequence is CASTLSEAEQYF. In DNA, the CDR3 is TGTGCCAGCACCCTCTCTGAGGCCGAGCAGTACTTC.

The chain couples TRBV7-2 to TRBJ1-5, with 8 bases fitting TRBD1. Germline CDR1 is SGHTA and CDR2 is FQGNSA. Trimming cost V 4 bases and J 4 bases; bases outside gene matches: 6. This CDR3 has 15 residues. CDR3 in DNA: TGTGCCAGCAGCTCCAGGACAGGGCGGAATCAGCCCCAGCATTTT. Its translation: CASSSRTGRNQPQHF.

The V call is TRBV12-3 or TRBV12-4, the J call TRBJ2-1, with D unresolved. This CDR3 is built from 13 residues. The V end was cut by 6 bases, the J end by 6 bases, with 12 bases between. CDR3 DNA sequence: TGTGCCAGCAGAATAGACACCTCCAATGAGCAGTTCTTC. Translated, it gives CASRIDTSNEQFF.

In DNA, the CDR3 is TGCGCCAGCAGCTTGCTAGGGGAAGAGACCCAGTACTTC. It yields the protein CASSLLGEETQYF. This chain connects TRBV5-1 to TRBJ2-5; possible D gene TRBD1, 5 bases. V lost 1 base and J 3 bases, leaving 7 bases between the germline ends. Germline V lookup: CDR1 SGHRS, CDR2 YFSETQ. This CDR3 contains 13 residues. Together with reference TRBV5-1 and TRBJ2-5, the CDR3 gives the full variable domain: KAGVTQTPRYLIKTRGQQVTLSCSPISGHRSVSWYQQTPGQGLQFLFEYFSETQRNKGNFPGRFSGRQFSNSRSEMNVSTLELGDSALYLCASSLLGEETQYFGPGTRLLVL.

The chain has TRBV11-2 and TRBJ2-5, with 8 nucleotides matching TRBD2. V was clipped by 3 bases and J by 2 bases; unmatched bases: 5. The CDR3 contains 15 residues. The germline CDR1 and CDR2 sequences are SGHAT and FQNNGV. DNA of the CDR3: TGTGCCAGCAGCTTTAGATCGGGGGGGCAAGAGACCCAGTACTTC. Its translation: CASSFRSGGQETQYF.

This rearrangement joins TRBV12-5 to TRBJ1-2; D unclear. This CDR3 has 13 residues. The germline V gene encodes CDR1 LGHNT and CDR2 FRNRAP. The germline V and J ends were trimmed by 2 bases and 7 bases, with 11 bases remaining between them. CDR3 residues: CASGLSGAGGYTF. The CDR3 DNA reads TGTGCTAGTGGTTTGAGTGGAGCGGGTGGCTACACCTTC.

The chain links TRBV18 to TRBJ2-1; a possible D gene is TRBD2 (5 bases). Germline CDR1 KGHSH, CDR2 LQKENI. The V end was cut by 3 bases, the J end by 8 bases, with 14 bases between. This CDR3 spans 14 amino acids. This CDR3 is CASSPRASLDEQFF. The CDR3 nucleotides are TGTGCCAGCTCACCGAGGGCCTCTCTGGATGAGCAGTTCTTC.

This chain uses TRBV4-3 with TRBJ2-1, with TRBD2 identical over 10 bases. CDR3 length: 20 amino acids. The V gene end was trimmed by 4 bases and the J gene end by 0 bases; junction bases not matched to a gene: 15. Germline V gives CDR1 LGHNA, CDR2 YSLEER. The CDR3 loop is CASSRQALAGAPSSYNEQFF. In nucleotides, the CDR3 is TGCGCCAGCAGCCGTCAGGCGCTAGCGGGGGCGCCGAGCTCCTACAATGAGCAGTTCTTC.

V is TRBV19 and J is TRBJ1-4, with 9 bases that match TRBD1. V lost 10 bases to trimming and J lost 6 bases; unmatched junction nucleotides: 3. The CDR3 extends over 12 amino acids. CDR1 is LNHDA and CDR2 is SQIVND in the germline V gene (reference sequence). CDR3 sequence reads: CATRDRDEKLFF. The CDR3 bases are TGTGCCACCCGGGACAGGGATGAAAAACTGTTTTTT.

This sequence joins TRBV10-3 and TRBJ1-2, with no clear D. Per the germline V gene, CDR1 is ENHRY and CDR2 is SYGVKD. The CDR3 is 16 residues long. V was pared by 4 bases and J by 8 bases, with 23 bases between. The CDR3 sequence: CAISGGGQRDMRGYTF. CDR3 DNA: TGTGCCATCAGTGGGGGAGGCCAACGGGATATGCGGGGCTACACCTTC.

This chain joins TRBV15 and TRBJ1-2, with a tentative D call TRBD1 (5 bases). The germline V gene has CDR1 LNHNV and CDR2 YYDKDF (reference sequence). Trimming left V 3 bases short and J 2 bases short, with 10 bases between. The CDR3 runs 14 residues. The CDR3 loop is CATSRGLVNYGYTF. The CDR3, as DNA: TGTGCCACCAGCAGGGGGCTTGTGAACTATGGCTACACCTTC. The whole variable domain, filled in from reference TRBV15 and TRBJ1-2, reads DAMVIQNPRYQVTQFGKPVTLSCSQTLNHNVMYWYQQKSSQAPKLLFHYYDKDFNNEADTPDNFQSRRPNTSFCFLDIRSPGLGDTAMYLCATSRGLVNYGYTFGSGTRLTVV.